The source of this T cell receptor (beta chain) is a study of T cell changes during pregnancy in multiple sclerosis. CDR3 size: 15 residues. Per the germline V gene, CDR1 is SGHAT and CDR2 is FQNNGV. Trimming cost V 5 bases and J 0 bases, with 11 bases left between them. Here immunoSEQ multiplex PCR was the method, and the copy in TCRdb shows in-frame clones only, minus some. The table has just over 50,000 clones, 94% seen once. The clonotype was recovered from a female donor with multiple sclerosis, enrolled in a pregnancy study. The genes are TRBV11-2 and TRBJ1-5, with D possibly being TRBD1 (6 bases). The sample consisted of CD4+ T cells from peripheral blood mononuclear cells, taken in the second trimester of pregnancy. The CDR3 nucleotides are TGTGCCAGCAGCCCACAGGGCCCTAGCAATCAGCCCCAGCATTTT. Translated, it gives CASSPQGPSNQPQHF.